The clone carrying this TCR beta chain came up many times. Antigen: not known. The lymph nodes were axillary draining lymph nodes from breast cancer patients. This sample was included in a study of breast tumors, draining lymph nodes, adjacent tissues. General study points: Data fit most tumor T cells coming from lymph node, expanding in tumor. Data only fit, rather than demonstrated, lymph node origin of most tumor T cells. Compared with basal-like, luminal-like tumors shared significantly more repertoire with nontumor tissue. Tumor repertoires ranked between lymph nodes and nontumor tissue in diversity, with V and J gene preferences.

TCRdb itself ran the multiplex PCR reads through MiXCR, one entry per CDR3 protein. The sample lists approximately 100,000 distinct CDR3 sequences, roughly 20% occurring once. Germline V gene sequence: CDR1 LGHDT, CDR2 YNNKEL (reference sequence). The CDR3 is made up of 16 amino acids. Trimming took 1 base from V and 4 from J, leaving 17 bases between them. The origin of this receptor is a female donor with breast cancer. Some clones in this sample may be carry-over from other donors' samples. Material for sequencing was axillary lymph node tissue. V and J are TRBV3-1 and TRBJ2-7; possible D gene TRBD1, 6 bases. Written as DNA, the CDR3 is TGTGCCAGCAGCCAAGGGATCAGGACAGAGGATTACGAGCAGTACTTC. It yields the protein CASSQGIRTEDYEQYF.